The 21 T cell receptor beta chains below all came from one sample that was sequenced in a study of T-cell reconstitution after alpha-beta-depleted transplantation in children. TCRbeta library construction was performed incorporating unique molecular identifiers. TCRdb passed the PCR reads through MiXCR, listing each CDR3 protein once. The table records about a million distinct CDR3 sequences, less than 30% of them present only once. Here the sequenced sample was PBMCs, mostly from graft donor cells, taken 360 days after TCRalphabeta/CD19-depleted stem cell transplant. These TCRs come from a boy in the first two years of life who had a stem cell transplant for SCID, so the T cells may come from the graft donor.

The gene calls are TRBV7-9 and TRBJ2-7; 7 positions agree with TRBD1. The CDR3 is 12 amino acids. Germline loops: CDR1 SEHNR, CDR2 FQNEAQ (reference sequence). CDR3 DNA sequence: TGTGCTAGCCGGGGCAGGGGGACCGAGCAGTACTTC. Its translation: CASRGRGTEQYF.

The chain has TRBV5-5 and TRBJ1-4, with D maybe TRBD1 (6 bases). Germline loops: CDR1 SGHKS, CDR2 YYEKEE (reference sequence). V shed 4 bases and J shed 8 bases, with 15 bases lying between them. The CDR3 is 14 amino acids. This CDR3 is CASSRATGGEKLFF. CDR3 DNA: TGTGCCAGCAGCCGCGCGACAGGCGGGGAAAAACTGTTTTTT. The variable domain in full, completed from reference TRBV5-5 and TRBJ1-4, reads DAGVTQSPTHLIKTRGQQVTLRCSPISGHKSVSWYQQVLGQGPQFIFQYYEKEERGRGNFPDRFSARQFPNYSSELNVNALLLGDSALYLCASSRATGGEKLFFGSGTQLSVL.

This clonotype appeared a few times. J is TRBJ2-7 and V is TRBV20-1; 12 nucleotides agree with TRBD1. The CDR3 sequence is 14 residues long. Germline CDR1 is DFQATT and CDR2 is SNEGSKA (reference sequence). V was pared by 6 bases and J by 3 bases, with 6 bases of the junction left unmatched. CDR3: CSAPGTGGFYEQYF. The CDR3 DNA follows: TGCAGTGCGCCCGGGACAGGGGGCTTCTACGAGCAGTACTTC.

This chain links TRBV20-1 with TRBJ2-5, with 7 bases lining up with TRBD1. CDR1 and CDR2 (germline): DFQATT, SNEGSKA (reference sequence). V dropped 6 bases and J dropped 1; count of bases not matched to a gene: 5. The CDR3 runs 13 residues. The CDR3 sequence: CSAPTGFQETQYF. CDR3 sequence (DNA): TGCAGTGCACCGACAGGGTTCCAAGAGACCCAGTACTTC.

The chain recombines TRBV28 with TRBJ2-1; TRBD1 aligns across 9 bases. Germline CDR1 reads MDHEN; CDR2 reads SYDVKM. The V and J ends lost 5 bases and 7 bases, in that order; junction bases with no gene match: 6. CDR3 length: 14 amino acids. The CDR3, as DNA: TGTGCCAGCAGTCGGGACAGGGTAATGAATGAGCAGTTCTTC. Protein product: CASSRDRVMNEQFF.

In DNA, the CDR3 is TGTGCCAGCAGTTTTTCCCGGGCGGACACCGGGGAGCTGTTTTTT. Residues: CASSFSRADTGELFF. J is TRBJ2-2 and V is TRBV12-3 or TRBV12-4, with unresolved D. The CDR3 is 15 amino acids. With 3 bases removed from V and 3 bases from J, the gap between germline ends came to 11 bases.

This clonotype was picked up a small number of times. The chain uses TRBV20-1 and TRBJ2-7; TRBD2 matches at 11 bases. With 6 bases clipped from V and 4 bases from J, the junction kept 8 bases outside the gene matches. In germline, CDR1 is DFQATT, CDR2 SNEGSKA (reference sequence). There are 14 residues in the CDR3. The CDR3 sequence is CSARGLAGLYEQYF. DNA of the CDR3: TGCAGTGCCCGAGGACTAGCGGGCCTTTACGAGCAGTACTTC.

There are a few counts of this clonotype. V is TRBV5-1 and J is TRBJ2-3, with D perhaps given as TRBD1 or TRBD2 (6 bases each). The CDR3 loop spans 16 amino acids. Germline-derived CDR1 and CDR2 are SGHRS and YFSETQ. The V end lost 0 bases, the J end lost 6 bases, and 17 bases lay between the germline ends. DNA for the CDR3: TGCGCCAGCAGCTTGGAAAGGTGGGGGGCTGGGGATACGCAGTATTTT. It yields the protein CASSLERWGAGDTQYF.

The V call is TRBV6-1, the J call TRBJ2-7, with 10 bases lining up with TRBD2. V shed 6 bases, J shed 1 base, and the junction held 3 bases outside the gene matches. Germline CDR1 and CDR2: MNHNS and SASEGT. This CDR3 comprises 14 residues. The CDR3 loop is CASRTSGASYEQYF. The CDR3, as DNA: TGTGCCAGCAGAACTAGCGGGGCTTCCTACGAGCAGTACTTC.

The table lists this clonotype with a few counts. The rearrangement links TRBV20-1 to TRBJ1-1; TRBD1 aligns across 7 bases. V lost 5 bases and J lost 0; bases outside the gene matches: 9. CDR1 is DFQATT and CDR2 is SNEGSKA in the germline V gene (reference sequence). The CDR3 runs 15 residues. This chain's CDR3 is CSAATGSLVNTEAFF. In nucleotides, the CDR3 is TGCAGTGCTGCGACAGGGAGTCTTGTGAACACTGAAGCTTTCTTT.

The CDR3 reads CASSLEGEHEQFF. The CDR3 nucleotides are TGCGCCAGCAGCCTGGAGGGGGAGCATGAGCAGTTCTTC. This sequence joins TRBV5-1 and TRBJ2-1; D may be TRBD1 or TRBD2 (6 bases each). There are 13 residues in the CDR3. V shed 4 bases and J shed 8 bases, with 13 bases lying between them. The V gene's germline CDR1 is SGHRS and CDR2 YFSETQ.

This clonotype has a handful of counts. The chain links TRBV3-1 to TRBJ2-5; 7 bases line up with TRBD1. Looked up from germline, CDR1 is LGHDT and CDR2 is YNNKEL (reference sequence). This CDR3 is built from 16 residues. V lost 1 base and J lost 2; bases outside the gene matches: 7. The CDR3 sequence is CASSQGTGLLQETQYF. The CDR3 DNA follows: TGTGCCAGCAGCCAAGGGACAGGTCTCCTTCAAGAGACCCAGTACTTC.

The CDR3 is CAISESRRYTDTQYF. The DNA of the CDR3 is TGTGCCATCAGTGAGTCGCGGAGATACACAGATACGCAGTATTTT. The V and J genes are TRBV10-3 and TRBJ2-3; D not resolved. The CDR3 has 15 amino acids. The V end was cut by 0 bases, the J end by 2 bases, with 9 bases between. The germline gives CDR1 ENHRY, CDR2 SYGVKD.

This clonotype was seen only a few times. CDR3: CASSKRTSGSADTQYF. The CDR3 DNA sequence: TGTGCCAGCAGCAAACGGACTAGCGGGTCGGCAGATACGCAGTATTTT. The V and J genes are TRBV9 and TRBJ2-3, with 11 bases fitting TRBD2. This CDR3 has 16 residues. The trim removed 4 bases at V and 4 bases at J, leaving 8 bases unmatched. Germline V gene data show CDR1 as SGDLS and CDR2 as YYNGEE.

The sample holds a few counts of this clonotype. Here the CDR3 reads CASSLQGLGNYEQYF. CDR3 nucleotide sequence: TGTGCCAGCAGTTTACAGGGGCTTGGGAACTACGAGCAGTACTTC. This rearrangement joins TRBV27 to TRBJ2-7, with D possibly being TRBD1 (6 bases). CDR1 and CDR2 from the germline V gene are MNHEY and SMNVEV (reference sequence). Trimming took off 2 bases at V and 3 bases at J, with 14 bases between the two ends. This CDR3 is 15 amino acids long.

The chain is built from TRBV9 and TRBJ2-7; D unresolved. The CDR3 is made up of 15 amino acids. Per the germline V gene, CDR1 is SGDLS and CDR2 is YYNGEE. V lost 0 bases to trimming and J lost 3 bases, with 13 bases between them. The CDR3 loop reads CASSVDARPLYEQYF. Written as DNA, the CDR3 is TGTGCCAGCAGCGTAGACGCCCGCCCACTCTACGAGCAGTACTTC.

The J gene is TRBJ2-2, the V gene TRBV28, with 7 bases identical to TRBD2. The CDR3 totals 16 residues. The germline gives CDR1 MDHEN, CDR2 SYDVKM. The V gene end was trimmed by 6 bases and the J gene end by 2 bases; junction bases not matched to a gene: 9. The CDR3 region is CASSIGLVGNTGELFF. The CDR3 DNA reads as TGTGCCAGCAGCATTGGACTAGTTGGTAACACCGGGGAGCTGTTTTTT.

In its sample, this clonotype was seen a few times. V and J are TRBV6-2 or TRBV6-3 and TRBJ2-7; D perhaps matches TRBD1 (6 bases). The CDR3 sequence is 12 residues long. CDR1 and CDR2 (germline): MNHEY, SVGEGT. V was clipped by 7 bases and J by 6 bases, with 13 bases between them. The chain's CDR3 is CASTRTGTEQYF. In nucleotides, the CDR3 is TGTGCCAGCACGCGAACAGGGACCGAGCAGTACTTC.

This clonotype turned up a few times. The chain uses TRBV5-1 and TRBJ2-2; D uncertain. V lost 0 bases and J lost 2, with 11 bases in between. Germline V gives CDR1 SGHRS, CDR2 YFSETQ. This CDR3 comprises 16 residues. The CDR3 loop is CASSLAGPPNTGELFF. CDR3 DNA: TGCGCCAGCAGCTTGGCCGGCCCACCTAACACCGGGGAGCTGTTTTTT.

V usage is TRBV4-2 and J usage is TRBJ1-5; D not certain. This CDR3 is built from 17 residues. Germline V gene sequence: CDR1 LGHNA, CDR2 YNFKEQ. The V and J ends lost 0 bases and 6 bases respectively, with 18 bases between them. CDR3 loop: CASSQDGTLADSQPQHF. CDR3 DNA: TGTGCCAGCAGCCAAGATGGTACCTTGGCGGATAGTCAGCCCCAGCATTTT.

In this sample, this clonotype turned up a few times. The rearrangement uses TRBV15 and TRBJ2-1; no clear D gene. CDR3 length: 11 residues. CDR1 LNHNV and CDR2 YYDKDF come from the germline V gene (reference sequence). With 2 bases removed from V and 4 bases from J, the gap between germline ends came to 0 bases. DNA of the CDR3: TGTGCCACCAGCAGATACAATGAGCAGTTCTTC. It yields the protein CATSRYNEQFF.